A single sample is the source of the 20 T cell receptor beta chains below, sequenced in a study of cytomegalovirus exposure and HLA in healthy donors. Amplification used 60 Vbeta primers and 13 Jbeta primers. Repertoires were generated with immunoSEQ multiplex PCR, while TCRdb's copy carries only in-frame clones and drops some. The profile covers about 140,000 clones, with approximately 72% appearing a single time and over 5% taken by the ten largest. Sequencing was done on a sample of PBMCs. Receptor source: a woman aged 60-75 years in good health and CMV-seronegative.

V and J are TRBV5-1 and TRBJ1-1; 7 bases agree with TRBD1. Per germline, CDR1 SGHRS and CDR2 YFSETQ. CDR3 length: 15 amino acids. Trimming cost V 1 base and J 1 base; bases outside gene matches: 4. The CDR3: CASSLRQGGNTEAFF. In DNA form, the CDR3 reads TGCGCCAGCAGCTTGAGGCAGGGGGGGAACACTGAAGCTTTCTTT.

In its sample, this clone was seen a few times. J is TRBJ1-1 and V is TRBV19; 7 nucleotides align to TRBD1. V shed 5 bases and J 8 bases; nucleotides not matched to a gene: 14. The V gene's germline CDR1 is LNHDA and CDR2 SQIVND (reference sequence). This CDR3 comprises 15 residues. CDR3 DNA: TGTGCCAGTAGTCCGAAACCCCCGGACAGGATCGAAGCTTTCTTT. Residues: CASSPKPPDRIEAFF. Based on the CDR3 plus reference TRBV19 and TRBJ1-1, the full variable domain is DGGITQSPKYLFRKEGQNVTLSCEQNLNHDAMYWYRQDPGQGLRLIYYSQIVNDFQKGDIAEGYSVSREKKESFPLTVTSAQKNPTAFYLCASSPKPPDRIEAFFGQGTRLTVV.

This chain joins TRBV10-2 and TRBJ1-4; 9 bases are a match to TRBD1. This CDR3 has 15 residues. CDR1 and CDR2 (germline): WSHSY, SAAADI. Trimming took 8 bases from V and 5 from J; bases not matched to a gene: 9. In DNA form, the CDR3 reads TGCGCCAGCCGGACAGGGGAGGTATCCAATGAAAAACTGTTTTTT. Translation gives CASRTGEVSNEKLFF.

The genes are TRBV5-1 and TRBJ2-5; D is possibly TRBD1 (6 bases). Germline assignment: CDR1 SGHRS and CDR2 YFSETQ. This CDR3 is built from 15 residues. V lost 2 bases and J lost 5, with 16 bases in between. The CDR3 is CASSLDGRGTETQYF. DNA of the CDR3: TGCGCCAGCAGCTTAGACGGCAGGGGAACGGAGACCCAGTACTTC.

The CDR3: CASSPGQGHSTNYGYTF. The CDR3 bases are TGTGCCAGTAGCCCAGGACAGGGCCACAGTACTAACTATGGCTACACCTTC. The J gene is TRBJ1-2, the V gene TRBV19; TRBD1 matches at 8 bases. Per germline, CDR1 LNHDA and CDR2 SQIVND (reference sequence). Trimming removed 6 bases from V and 0 bases from J; junction bases left unmatched: 12. This CDR3 has 17 amino acids. Looking up the rest from reference TRBV19 and TRBJ1-2 gives the full variable domain: DGGITQSPKYLFRKEGQNVTLSCEQNLNHDAMYWYRQDPGQGLRLIYYSQIVNDFQKGDIAEGYSVSREKKESFPLTVTSAQKNPTAFYLCASSPGQGHSTNYGYTFGSGTRLTVV.

V is TRBV10-3 and J is TRBJ2-2; 15 bases align to TRBD2. V dropped 7 bases and J dropped 7; count of bases not matched to a gene: 13. CDR1 and CDR2 (germline): ENHRY, SYGVKD. The CDR3 sequence is 18 residues long. Written as DNA, the CDR3 is TGTGCCATCATGCCGGGACTAGCGGGAGGCCTGAGGGGCGGGGAGCTGTTTTTT. This sequence encodes CAIMPGLAGGLRGGELFF.

The J gene is TRBJ1-1, the V gene TRBV28; 8 nucleotides align to TRBD1. In germline, CDR1 is MDHEN, CDR2 SYDVKM. J lost 3 bases, V lost 5 bases, and 8 bases had no gene match. This CDR3 has 15 residues. CDR3: CASSALQGGDTEAFF. The CDR3 DNA reads as TGTGCCAGCAGTGCTCTACAGGGGGGCGACACTGAAGCTTTCTTT. Full variable domain (rest looked up from reference TRBV28 and TRBJ1-1): DVKVTQSSRYLVKRTGEKVFLECVQDMDHENMFWYRQDPGLGLRLIYFSYDVKMKEKGDIPEGYSVSREKKERFSLILESASTNQTSMYLCASSALQGGDTEAFFGQGTRLTVV.

The V and J genes are TRBV6-1 and TRBJ1-4; 9 bases fit TRBD1. CDR1 and CDR2 from the germline V gene are MNHNS and SASEGT. The CDR3 consists of 13 residues. The V gene end was trimmed by 11 bases and the J gene end by 0 bases; junction bases not matched to a gene: 1. The CDR3, as DNA: TGTGCCGGACAGGGGTCAACTAATGAAAAACTGTTTTTT. Translating it yields CAGQGSTNEKLFF.

The chain employs TRBV7-2 and TRBJ2-5; TRBD2 might be the D (6 bases). With the DNA end fitting TRBJ2-7 better, the J assignment may be wrong. CDR1 SGHTA and CDR2 FQGNSA come from the germline V gene. The CDR3 runs 12 residues. The CDR3 sequence: CASKIVADEQYF. For the CDR3, the DNA is TGTGCCAGCAAGATTGTAGCGGACGAGCAGTACTTC.

The rearrangement joins TRBV18 to TRBJ1-1, with TRBD1 matching over 7 bases. This CDR3 contains 13 residues. Trimming cost V 8 bases and J 1 base; bases outside gene matches: 4. Germline CDR1 is KGHSH and CDR2 is LQKENI. The CDR3 DNA is TGTGCCAGCCTCCGGGACAGGAACACTGAAGCTTTCTTT. Translating it yields CASLRDRNTEAFF.

The CDR3 DNA reads TGTGCCAGCAGCAAAGACAGGATGGCGGCCGGGGAGCTGTTTTTT. It translates to CASSKDRMAAGELFF. V usage is TRBV7-2 and J usage is TRBJ2-2; D perhaps matches TRBD1 (6 bases). CDR1 and CDR2 (germline): SGHTA, FQGNSA. There are 15 residues in the CDR3. Between the trimmed V and J ends, which lost 5 bases and 6 bases, there was a span of 16 bases.

A remark on this clone: The junction departs from the called germline gene at one end, perhaps through a read error. This sequence joins TRBV9 and TRBJ1-4; no firm D call. The CDR3 is 14 amino acids. Looked up from germline, CDR1 is SGDLS and CDR2 is YYNGEE. For the CDR3, the DNA is TGTGCCAGCAGCACCCGAGGCACTAGTGAAAAACTGTTTTTT. Its translation: CASSTRGTSEKLFF.

This clone was picked up a small number of times. This chain uses TRBV4-3 with TRBJ2-3; unclear D gene. The germline V gene has CDR1 LGHNA and CDR2 YSLEER. Deletions cut 0 bases from V and 8 bases from J, with 12 bases between. This CDR3 is built from 14 residues. The CDR3 region has the DNA TGCGCCAGCAGCCAAGATCTTCTGGTCGGTACGCAGTATTTT. Translating gives CASSQDLLVGTQYF.

The CDR3 nucleotides are TGTGCCAGCAGTGACCCCCCCCCGACAGGGGGCACCGAAGCTTTCTTT. Translated, it gives CASSDPPPTGGTEAFF. The genes are TRBV6-4 and TRBJ1-1, with 10 bases lining up with TRBD1. The CDR3 sequence is 16 residues long. The V segment lost 2 bases and the J segment 8 bases; nucleotides outside the gene matches: 11. Germline lookup yields CDR1 MRHNA and CDR2 SNTAGT.

The chain joins TRBV27 to TRBJ2-2, with 12 bases fitting TRBD2. V was clipped by 5 bases and J by 1 base; unmatched bases: 2. CDR1 and CDR2 from the germline V gene are MNHEY and SMNVEV (reference sequence). This CDR3 comprises 16 residues. CDR3 residues: CASSVTSGRNTGELFF. DNA for the CDR3: TGTGCCAGCAGTGTGACTAGCGGGAGGAACACCGGGGAGCTGTTTTTT.

The rearrangement links TRBV7-3 to TRBJ2-1; maybe TRBD1 (6 bases). Germline V CDR1 and CDR2: SGHTA, FQGTGA. Trimming left V 5 bases short and J 4 bases short, with 15 bases between. This CDR3 contains 15 residues. This chain's CDR3 is CASSPETGSYNEQFF. The CDR3 nucleotides read TGTGCCAGCAGCCCAGAGACAGGTTCTTACAATGAGCAGTTCTTC.

About this clone itself: At one end the junction does not follow the germline gene, possibly because of a read error. This rearrangement joins TRBV2 to TRBJ2-7; 16 bases are shared with TRBD2. Germline V lookup: CDR1 SNHLY, CDR2 FYNNEI. The CDR3 is 15 residues long. DNA for the CDR3: TGTGCCAGCAGTCTCCGTCCGGGACTAGCGGGAGGGCCGAACTTC. Its translation: CASSLRPGLAGGPNF.

A note on this clone: Other DNA sequences of this sample code for an identical CDR3. This chain connects TRBV6-6 to TRBJ2-5, with D unresolved. Germline-derived CDR1 and CDR2 are MNHNY and SVGAGI (reference sequence). The V and J ends lost 0 bases and 2 bases respectively, with 7 bases between them. The length of the CDR3 is 14 residues. The CDR3 region has the DNA TGTGCCAGCAGTTACTCCCAGTTTCAAGAGACCCAGTACTTC. Its translation: CASSYSQFQETQYF.

The chain uses TRBV7-2 and TRBJ2-5, with D tentatively TRBD2 (7 bases). The better agreement between TRBJ2-7 and the DNA end casts doubt on the J call. This CDR3 is built from 16 residues. Germline CDR1 SGHTA, CDR2 FQGNSA. The CDR3 region has the DNA TGTGCCAGCAGCTTAGCGGTGACGGGGGGCCCCTACGAGCAGTACTTC. This encodes CASSLAVTGGPYEQYF.

This clone was seen only a few times. V is TRBV5-1 and J is TRBJ1-2; D ambiguous. The CDR3 length is 11 residues. In germline, CDR1 is SGHRS, CDR2 YFSETQ. V was trimmed by 3 bases and J by 8 bases, leaving 8 bases between them. The CDR3 sequence: CASSSGRGYTF. The CDR3, as DNA: TGCGCCAGCAGCTCGGGTCGCGGCTACACCTTC.